This TCR beta chain was recorded in a study of T-cell memory formation after mild COVID-19. Study observations and caveats: From day 15 to 85, contracting clones were balanced between CD4 and CD8, whereas later expanders leaned toward CD4+. The finding that pre-infection memory included some responding clones suggested that cross-reactive memory joined. Second-wave clones with a day 37 peak had unconfirmed SARS-CoV-2 specificity. The main location of contracting CD4+ clones was CM and EM, and that of contracting CD8+ clones was EMRA.

TCRdb independently ran MiXCR on the 5' RACE reads; one entry per CDR3 protein. The sample consists of about 400,000 distinct CDR3 sequences, about 25% of them appearing once. Comment on this clonotype: Its cognate antigen is unknown.

Trimming removed 6 bases at V and 0 bases at J, with 6 bases between. The CDR3 runs 12 residues. Sequenced sample: PBMCs or a T cell subset sorted from them (not recorded which). The sequence was collected from an adult woman who had mild COVID-19 (a few samples of this study predate the infection). Cell type and time point are not known. The chain carries TRBV12-3 or TRBV12-4 and TRBJ2-7; D call uncertain. Here the CDR3 DNA reads TGTGCCAGCAGGCTCGGCTCCTACGAGCAGTACTTC. Residues: CASRLGSYEQYF.